Following are 32 T cell receptor beta chains from one sample sequenced in a study of technical replicates of blood from a few donors. Assay: immunoSEQ multiplex PCR; the TCRdb copy retains only in-frame clones and omits some. The table has tens of thousands of clones, just under 95% seen once; the top ten hold 0.2% to 0.3%. Sequenced: T cells isolated from PBMCs. All receptors derive from a human donor in good health.

This chain joins TRBV6-1 and TRBJ1-2; 8 nucleotides match TRBD1. V shed 5 bases and J 2 bases; nucleotides not matched to a gene: 7. There are 15 residues in the CDR3. Germline V gene data show CDR1 as MNHNS and CDR2 as SASEGT. CDR3 residues: CASSPGQGPNYGYTF. CDR3 nucleotide sequence: TGTGCCAGCAGTCCCGGACAGGGCCCCAACTATGGCTACACCTTC.

CDR3 protein: CASSEPPIGGVDEQYF. The DNA for the CDR3 is TGTGCCAGCAGCGAACCACCGATTGGGGGGGTAGACGAGCAGTACTTC. This chain connects TRBV6-1 to TRBJ2-7; the match to TRBD2 covers 7 bases. The germline CDR1 and CDR2 sequences are MNHNS and SASEGT. This CDR3 comprises 16 residues. Trimming cost V 6 bases and J 5 bases; bases outside gene matches: 16.

The chain combines TRBV18 with TRBJ2-7; 10 nucleotides line up with TRBD1. Germline CDR1 KGHSH, CDR2 LQKENI. This CDR3 is built from 13 residues. J was trimmed by 6 bases and V by 3 bases; bases with no gene match: 2. CDR3: CASSPGQGSEQYF. The CDR3 DNA sequence: TGTGCCAGCTCACCGGGACAGGGGTCCGAGCAGTACTTC.

The genes are TRBV4-1 and TRBJ2-3; 8 nucleotides line up with TRBD2. With V trimmed by 1 base and J by 2 bases, 11 bases remained unmatched. This CDR3 is 18 amino acids long. CDR1 is MGHRA, CDR2 YSYEKL, per germline. The CDR3: CASSQGLIRRGDTDTQYF. The CDR3, as DNA: TGCGCCAGCAGCCAAGGATTAATCCGGCGGGGGGACACAGATACGCAGTATTTT.

This sequence joins TRBV5-6 and TRBJ2-6; maybe TRBD1 (6 bases). Germline CDR1 is SGHDT and CDR2 is YYEEEE. The CDR3 runs 17 residues. Trimming left V 2 bases short and J 0 bases short, with 12 bases between. The CDR3 here is CASSLRQASSGANVLTF. CDR3 DNA sequence: TGTGCCAGCAGCTTAAGACAGGCGAGCTCTGGGGCCAACGTCCTGACTTTC.

Here the CDR3 reads CASSPAGLAGAGEQFF. CDR3 coding DNA: TGTGCCAGCAGCCCAGCGGGACTAGCGGGAGCGGGTGAGCAGTTCTTC. This chain links TRBV7-7 with TRBJ2-1; 14 bases line up with TRBD2. This CDR3 is 16 amino acids long. V was pared by 5 bases and J by 9 bases, with 9 bases of the junction left unmatched. CDR1 is SSHAT, CDR2 FNYEAQ, per germline (reference sequence).

V gene TRBV19 combines with J gene TRBJ2-5; no clear D. CDR3 length: 17 residues. Germline lookup yields CDR1 LNHDA and CDR2 SQIVND (reference sequence). Trimming shortened V by 3 bases and J by 7 bases, and 24 bases separated the two germline ends. Here the CDR3 DNA reads TGTGCCAGTAGTATCTACGGAACCCAGTACACAGCTGGGACCCAGTACTTC. Amino acid sequence: CASSIYGTQYTAGTQYF.

This rearrangement joins TRBV5-1 to TRBJ1-4, with D possibly matching TRBD1 (6 bases). In germline, CDR1 is SGHRS, CDR2 YFSETQ. V was trimmed by 3 bases and J by 5 bases, leaving 17 bases between them. The CDR3 has 16 amino acids. CDR3 sequence reads: CASSSPTGLENEKLFF. The CDR3 DNA reads as TGCGCCAGCAGCTCCCCCACAGGGCTAGAGAATGAAAAACTGTTTTTT.

The chain recombines TRBV15 with TRBJ1-4; D unclear. With 3 bases removed from V and 8 bases from J, the gap between germline ends came to 19 bases. Germline V gene data show CDR1 as LNHNV and CDR2 as YYDKDF (reference sequence). The CDR3 is 16 amino acids. CDR3 nucleotides: TGTGCCACCAGCAGTCCCTCCACGGTATCGAAAGAAAAACTGTTTTTT. Its translation is CATSSPSTVSKEKLFF.

This chain joins TRBV5-5 and TRBJ2-5; 8 nucleotides line up with TRBD1. The junction had 9 bases not matched to a gene; V was cut back by 0 bases and J by 5 bases. The CDR3 is made up of 16 amino acids. Germline CDR1 reads SGHKS; CDR2 reads YYEKEE (reference sequence). The CDR3 reads CASSLAGTGPQETQYF. The CDR3 bases are TGTGCCAGCAGCTTGGCGGGGACAGGTCCGCAGGAGACCCAGTACTTC.

CDR3 sequence: CASRSQGGLGNTGELFF. As DNA, the CDR3 is TGTGCCAGCAGGTCTCAGGGCGGATTGGGGAACACCGGGGAGCTGTTTTTT. The rearrangement joins TRBV28 to TRBJ2-2, with D tentatively TRBD1 (5 bases). The CDR3 covers 17 residues. Germline V gives CDR1 MDHEN, CDR2 SYDVKM. Trimming removed 6 bases at V and 1 base at J, with 18 bases between. Filled out from reference TRBV28 and TRBJ2-2, the complete variable domain reads DVKVTQSSRYLVKRTGEKVFLECVQDMDHENMFWYRQDPGLGLRLIYFSYDVKMKEKGDIPEGYSVSREKKERFSLILESASTNQTSMYLCASRSQGGLGNTGELFFGEGSRLTVL.

V and J are TRBV25-1 and TRBJ1-3; D unclear. CDR1 is MGHDK, CDR2 SYGVNS, per germline. CDR3 length: 14 residues. V was pared by 4 bases and J by 4 bases, with 11 bases between. The CDR3 reads CASSVGHPGNTIYF. For the CDR3, the DNA is TGTGCCAGCAGTGTTGGCCACCCCGGAAACACCATATATTTT.

Only one count was recorded for this clone. The chain uses TRBV6-5 and TRBJ2-5; D perhaps matches TRBD2 (6 bases). The CDR3 contains 12 residues. Trimming took off 3 bases at V and 5 bases at J, with 7 bases between the two ends. Germline CDR1 and CDR2: MNHEY and SVGAGI. The CDR3 DNA reads TGTGCCAGCAGTTATGGGGGGGAGACCCAGTACTTC. The encoded protein is CASSYGGETQYF.

This clone has a single count. The genes are TRBV7-6 and TRBJ1-5; D gene ambiguous. With 1 base removed from V and 2 bases from J, the gap between germline ends came to 6 bases. Per germline, CDR1 SGHVS and CDR2 FNYEAQ. This CDR3 has 14 amino acids. CDR3 region: CASSLGGGNQPQHF. The CDR3 DNA sequence: TGTGCCAGCAGCTTAGGCGGCGGCAATCAGCCCCAGCATTTT.

The chain combines TRBV13 with TRBJ2-7; TRBD1 matches 8 bases. The CDR3 loop spans 15 amino acids. V lost 3 bases to trimming and J lost 1 base; unmatched junction nucleotides: 5. CDR1 is PRHDT, CDR2 FYEKMQ, per germline (reference sequence). The CDR3 nucleotides read TGTGCCAGCAGCTTGGCAGGGGGCTCTTCCTACGAGCAGTACTTC. Its translation: CASSLAGGSSYEQYF.

This chain connects TRBV19 to TRBJ1-3; D may be TRBD1 (6 bases). V gave up 3 bases and J gave up 2 bases, with 11 bases separating them. This CDR3 has 15 amino acids. Germline values: CDR1 LNHDA, CDR2 SQIVND (reference sequence). The CDR3 here is CASSILTGTGNTIYF. The CDR3 DNA reads as TGTGCCAGTAGTATCCTGACAGGTACTGGAAACACCATATATTTT.

V is TRBV18 and J is TRBJ2-5; the D gene is possibly TRBD1 (5 bases). V was pared by 2 bases and J by 7 bases, with 20 bases between. This CDR3 spans 16 amino acids. The V gene's germline CDR1 is KGHSH and CDR2 LQKENI. DNA for the CDR3: TGTGCCAGCTCACCAGTATCCCAGGGTAGTTTCGGGACCCAGTACTTC. Its protein is CASSPVSQGSFGTQYF.

V is TRBV10-3 and J is TRBJ2-1, with D perhaps TRBD1 (5 bases). CDR1 is ENHRY, CDR2 SYGVKD, per germline. The V gene lost 10 bases and the J gene lost 5 bases, with 12 bases spanning the gap. The CDR3 contains 12 residues. The CDR3 DNA sequence: TGTGCCAGCCAGACAGAGAACAATGAGCAGTTCTTC. Protein: CASQTENNEQFF.

For the CDR3, the DNA is TGTGCCAGCAGCGTACGGGTCAACCAAGATTCACCCCTCCACTTT. Translated, it gives CASSVRVNQDSPLHF. The gene calls are TRBV5-4 and TRBJ1-6; the D is unclear. CDR3 length equals 15 residues. The germline V gene has CDR1 SGHNT and CDR2 YYREEE (reference sequence). The ends were cut back, 4 bases at V and 8 bases at J, with 16 bases in the middle.

The chain carries TRBV10-3 and TRBJ1-2; D may be TRBD1 (6 bases). This CDR3 has 15 amino acids. Trimming pared 4 bases from V and 7 bases from J, leaving 19 bases between. The V gene's germline CDR1 is ENHRY and CDR2 SYGVKD. CDR3 DNA: TGTGCCATCAGTGTTGACCTCGGGACAATCGTTGGCTACACCTTC. Amino acid sequence: CAISVDLGTIVGYTF.

This clone showed up just once. The chain links TRBV28 to TRBJ1-2; 12 positions agree with TRBD1. V shed 6 bases and J 4 bases; nucleotides not matched to a gene: 6. Germline V gene sequence: CDR1 MDHEN, CDR2 SYDVKM. This CDR3 has 15 residues. The CDR3 sequence is CASSLRDRGPYGYTF. The DNA of the CDR3 is TGTGCCAGCAGCCTCCGGGACAGGGGGCCCTATGGCTACACCTTC.

This rearrangement joins TRBV28 to TRBJ1-1, with TRBD1 identical over 10 bases. The CDR3 sequence is 15 residues long. The trim removed 5 bases at V and 7 bases at J, leaving 10 bases unmatched. CDR1 MDHEN and CDR2 SYDVKM come from the germline V gene. CDR3 region: CASSMMGQGRGEAFF. In DNA form, the CDR3 reads TGTGCCAGCAGTATGATGGGACAGGGGAGGGGTGAAGCTTTCTTT.

This rearrangement joins TRBV6-5 to TRBJ2-1, with TRBD2 matching over 9 bases. The V gene's germline CDR1 is MNHEY and CDR2 SVGAGI. The V gene end was trimmed by 4 bases and the J gene end by 8 bases; junction bases not matched to a gene: 12. This CDR3 is 16 amino acids long. The CDR3 is CASSLVGGLAPDEQFF. The CDR3 DNA follows: TGTGCCAGCAGTTTGGTTGGGGGACTAGCCCCCGATGAGCAGTTCTTC.

The gene calls are TRBV15 and TRBJ1-2, with 9 positions matching TRBD1. V shed 5 bases and J 5 bases; nucleotides not matched to a gene: 9. Germline V gene lookup returns CDR1 LNHNV and CDR2 YYDKDF (reference sequence). The CDR3 is 15 amino acids. The CDR3 DNA sequence: TGTGCCACCAGCTCGCGACAGGGGGTAGGATATGGCTACACCTTC. Protein: CATSSRQGVGYGYTF.

This clone was recorded only once. The chain employs TRBV4-1 and TRBJ1-2, with a tentative D call TRBD1 (6 bases). Germline-derived CDR1 and CDR2 are MGHRA and YSYEKL. This CDR3 has 14 residues. With 3 bases removed from V and 3 bases from J, the gap between germline ends came to 11 bases. The CDR3 nucleotides are TGCGCCAGCAGCCAGTTACAGGGTGACTATGGCTACACCTTC. This encodes CASSQLQGDYGYTF.

This chain links TRBV7-2 with TRBJ2-1, with 7 positions matching TRBD2. Germline V gene data show CDR1 as SGHTA and CDR2 as FQGNSA. This CDR3 region has 15 residues. Trimming at V came to 1 base and at J to 4 bases, leaving 4 bases not matched to a gene. CDR3 sequence: CASSLGASGYNEQFF. Written as DNA, the CDR3 is TGTGCCAGCAGCTTAGGGGCTAGCGGATACAATGAGCAGTTCTTC. Full variable domain (rest looked up from reference TRBV7-2 and TRBJ2-1): GAGVSQSPSNKVTEKGKDVELRCDPISGHTALYWYRQSLGQGLEFLIYFQGNSAPDKSGLPSDRFSAERTGGSVSTLTIQRTQQEDSAVYLCASSLGASGYNEQFFGPGTRLTVL.

This rearrangement joins TRBV7-2 to TRBJ1-1; D is unclear. Trimming took 3 bases from V and 3 from J, leaving 11 bases between them. CDR1 is SGHTA, CDR2 FQGNSA, per germline. The CDR3 runs to 14 residues. CDR3 nucleotide sequence: TGTGCCAGCAGCTTCCTGACAAACCACACTGAAGCTTTCTTT. It codes for CASSFLTNHTEAFF.

This clone was counted only a few times. This chain uses TRBV30 with TRBJ1-1, with D unclear. Germline V gene sequence: CDR1 GTSNPN, CDR2 SVGIG (reference sequence). CDR3 length: 16 residues. V lost 2 bases and J 1 base, leaving 17 bases between the germline ends. CDR3 region: CAWSKWAAGRNTEAFF. The CDR3 region has the DNA TGTGCCTGGAGTAAGTGGGCCGCAGGTCGGAACACTGAAGCTTTCTTT. Filled out from reference TRBV30 and TRBJ1-1, the complete variable domain reads SQTIHQWPATLVQPVGSPLSLECTVEGTSNPNLYWYRQAAGRGLQLLFYSVGIGQISSEVPQNLSASRPQDRQFILSSKKLLLSDSGFYLCAWSKWAAGRNTEAFFGQGTRLTVV.

This chain links TRBV7-6 with TRBJ2-5; possibly TRBD2 for D (5 bases). The CDR3 sequence is 13 residues long. Germline CDR1 and CDR2: SGHVS and FNYEAQ. V shed 5 bases and J shed 4 bases, with 11 bases lying between them. CDR3 sequence reads: CASSKLVGETQYF. The CDR3 DNA is TGTGCCAGCAGCAAACTAGTTGGAGAGACCCAGTACTTC.

The chain employs TRBV5-1 and TRBJ2-3, with D maybe TRBD1 (6 bases). Per the germline V gene, CDR1 is SGHRS and CDR2 is YFSETQ. The V and J ends lost 2 bases and 2 bases respectively, with 24 bases between them. CDR3 size: 19 residues. The DNA for the CDR3 is TGCGCCAGCAGCTTCAGCGGCCTGGACAGAGGGGTTTACACAGATACGCAGTATTTT. It encodes CASSFSGLDRGVYTDTQYF.

The chain's CDR3 is CATYAIGYTF. The CDR3 bases are TGTGCCACCTACGCCATTGGCTACACCTTC. The chain couples TRBV19 to TRBJ1-2; D uncertain. This CDR3 has 10 residues. The V gene's germline CDR1 is LNHDA and CDR2 SQIVND (reference sequence). The V end was cut by 10 bases, the J end by 7 bases, with 10 bases between.

The chain has TRBV2 and TRBJ2-7; tentative D call: TRBD2 (5 bases). There are 14 residues in the CDR3. CDR1 is SNHLY, CDR2 FYNNEI, per germline. V was pared by 8 bases and J by 0 bases, with 14 bases between. CDR3 residues: CASGLLGSSYEQYF. The CDR3 nucleotides are TGTGCCAGCGGCTTACTAGGAAGCTCCTACGAGCAGTACTTC.